Below, 32 T cell receptor beta chains from the same sample are listed, as sequenced in a study of radiotherapy plus CTLA-4 blockade in lung cancer. Clones were sequenced by immunoSEQ multiplex PCR, and TCRdb holds only the in-frame ones, with some missing. This table holds 75,000 to 100,000 clones, roughly 88% found once. The sample in question was peripheral blood, obtained from a patient treated with radiotherapy plus ipilimumab. Receptors originate from a human donor with non-small cell lung cancer that progressed on radiotherapy plus ipilimumab.

The rearrangement links TRBV29-1 to TRBJ1-1; TRBD1 might be the D (6 bases). Germline V lookup: CDR1 SQVTM, CDR2 ANQGSEA. This CDR3 has 15 amino acids. V was pared by 4 bases and J by 0 bases, with 15 bases between. As DNA, the CDR3 is TGCAGCGTTGCGAACAGGGTAGCCATGAACACTGAAGCTTTCTTT. Translation: CSVANRVAMNTEAFF.

The CDR3 DNA is TGTGCCAGCAGTGTTAGCGGGGACTCCTACGAGCAGTACTTC. As protein: CASSVSGDSYEQYF. The V call is TRBV6-1, the J call TRBJ2-7; 8 bases map to TRBD2. V lost 4 bases, J lost 0 bases, and 2 bases stayed unmatched. Germline assignment: CDR1 MNHNS and CDR2 SASEGT. The CDR3 is made up of 14 amino acids.

The rearrangement links TRBV2 to TRBJ2-5, with 8 nucleotides matching TRBD2. Trimming removed 5 bases from V and 0 bases from J; junction bases left unmatched: 5. This CDR3 is 15 amino acids long. Germline V gives CDR1 SNHLY, CDR2 FYNNEI. CDR3 sequence (DNA): TGTGCCAGCAGTACTAGCGGAGGGTACCAAGAGACCCAGTACTTC. Its protein is CASSTSGGYQETQYF.

The chain is built from TRBV6-1 and TRBJ2-5; D is tentatively TRBD1 or TRBD2 (5 bases each). CDR1 is MNHNS and CDR2 is SASEGT in the germline V gene. This CDR3 region has 14 residues. V lost 6 bases to trimming and J lost 1 base, with 12 bases between them. The CDR3 region is CASRRDVLQETQYF. As DNA, the CDR3 is TGTGCCAGCAGAAGGGACGTTCTCCAAGAGACCCAGTACTTC.

The rearrangement joins TRBV5-1 to TRBJ2-5, with TRBD1 matching 11 bases. The ends lost 5 bases at V and 3 bases at J; junction bases unmatched: 3. The CDR3 sequence is 14 residues long. CDR1 SGHRS and CDR2 YFSETQ come from the germline V gene. DNA for the CDR3: TGCGCCAGCAGAGGGACAGGGGGAGAAGAGACCCAGTACTTC. Translated, it gives CASRGTGGEETQYF. Filled out from reference TRBV5-1 and TRBJ2-5, the complete variable domain reads KAGVTQTPRYLIKTRGQQVTLSCSPISGHRSVSWYQQTPGQGLQFLFEYFSETQRNKGNFPGRFSGRQFSNSRSEMNVSTLELGDSALYLCASRGTGGEETQYFGPGTRLLVL.

This chain joins TRBV5-6 and TRBJ1-2, with D possibly matching TRBD1 (5 bases). CDR3 size: 12 residues. CDR1 and CDR2 from the germline V gene are SGHDT and YYEEEE. V lost 3 bases to trimming and J lost 7 bases, with 10 bases between them. This CDR3 reads CASSWSGGGYTF. The CDR3 DNA follows: TGTGCCAGCAGCTGGAGTGGGGGTGGCTACACCTTC.

The chain carries TRBV5-1 and TRBJ2-2; TRBD1 might be the D (5 bases). The CDR3 sequence is 14 residues long. Germline assignment: CDR1 SGHRS and CDR2 YFSETQ. V dropped 0 bases and J dropped 5 bases, with 8 bases sitting between them. CDR3 nucleotide sequence: TGCGCCAGCAGCTTGGGGGGCTGGACCGGGGAGCTGTTTTTT. This encodes CASSLGGWTGELFF.

The rearrangement joins TRBV2 to TRBJ2-1; TRBD2 matches 11 bases. The V segment lost 9 bases and the J segment 8 bases; nucleotides outside the gene matches: 12. Looked up from germline, CDR1 is SNHLY and CDR2 is FYNNEI. The CDR3 runs 15 residues. Here the CDR3 reads CASFELAGALDEQFF. In nucleotides, the CDR3 is TGTGCCAGTTTTGAACTAGCGGGAGCATTGGATGAGCAGTTCTTC.

The V gene is TRBV5-1, the J gene TRBJ2-7, with 8 nucleotides matching TRBD1. Germline assignment: CDR1 SGHRS and CDR2 YFSETQ. V lost 4 bases and J lost 8; bases outside the gene matches: 8. This CDR3 is 13 amino acids long. CDR3 sequence reads: CASSPGQGIQQYF. CDR3 DNA sequence: TGCGCCAGCAGCCCTGGACAGGGAATACAGCAGTACTTC. Full variable domain (missing parts from reference TRBV5-1 and TRBJ2-7): KAGVTQTPRYLIKTRGQQVTLSCSPISGHRSVSWYQQTPGQGLQFLFEYFSETQRNKGNFPGRFSGRQFSNSRSEMNVSTLELGDSALYLCASSPGQGIQQYFGPGTRLTVT.

V is TRBV21-1 and J is TRBJ1-4. TRBV21-1 is a pseudogene. The CDR3 consists of 19 residues. This chain's CDR3 is CASSKLGGQGFATNEKLFF. The DNA for the CDR3 is TGTGCCAGCAGCAAATTGGGGGGGCAGGGGTTTGCAACTAATGAAAAACTGTTTTTT.

This clone appeared a few times. The chain recombines TRBV5-1 with TRBJ2-1; a weak D match, TRBD2 (5 bases). This CDR3 is built from 15 residues. Germline CDR1 and CDR2: SGHRS and YFSETQ. V was pared by 1 base and J by 5 bases, with 13 bases between. CDR3 in amino acids: CASSLTLASHNEQFF. The CDR3 DNA reads as TGCGCCAGCAGCTTGACTCTAGCAAGTCACAATGAGCAGTTCTTC.

The rearrangement links TRBV12-5 to TRBJ2-5; D is unresolved. This CDR3 contains 13 residues. Between the trimmed V and J ends, which lost 1 base and 1 base, there was a span of 4 bases. CDR1 LGHNT and CDR2 FRNRAP come from the germline V gene. In DNA, the CDR3 is TGTGCTAGTGGTTTGGCGGCCCAAGAGACCCAGTACTTC. Amino acids: CASGLAAQETQYF. The whole variable domain, remainder taken from reference TRBV12-5 and TRBJ2-5, is DARVTQTPRHKVTEMGQEVTMRCQPILGHNTVFWYRQTMMQGLELLAYFRNRAPLDDSGMPKDRFSAEMPDATLATLKIQPSEPRDSAVYFCASGLAAQETQYFGPGTRLLVL.

This clone has a single count. The chain recombines TRBV7-9 with TRBJ2-7, with TRBD2 matching 8 bases. The CDR3 extends over 16 amino acids. CDR1 is SEHNR, CDR2 FQNEAQ, per germline (reference sequence). V shed 3 bases, J shed 5 bases, and the junction held 12 bases outside the gene matches. CDR3 DNA sequence: TGTGCCAGCAGCTTTGATACGGGAGGGCCGGGCGACGAGCAGTACTTC. This translates into CASSFDTGGPGDEQYF. Filled out from reference TRBV7-9 and TRBJ2-7, the complete variable domain reads DTGVSQNPRHKITKRGQNVTFRCDPISEHNRLYWYRQTLGQGPEFLTYFQNEAQLEKSRLLSDRFSAERPKGSFSTLEIQRTEQGDSAMYLCASSFDTGGPGDEQYFGPGTRLTVT.

J is TRBJ2-5 and V is TRBV5-1; 8 bases fit TRBD2. CDR3 length: 14 amino acids. Germline V lookup: CDR1 SGHRS, CDR2 YFSETQ. Trimming took 0 bases from V and 3 from J; bases not matched to a gene: 1. The chain's CDR3 is CASSLGRGEETQYF. The CDR3 DNA reads TGCGCCAGCAGCTTGGGGCGGGGGGAAGAGACCCAGTACTTC.

In this sample, this clone turned up once. This sequence joins TRBV9 and TRBJ1-1; D is uncertain. From germline, CDR1 is SGDLS and CDR2 YYNGEE. This CDR3 region has 13 residues. Trimming pared 0 bases from V and 8 bases from J, leaving 11 bases between. This chain's CDR3 is CASSVAFQGEAFF. CDR3 bases: TGTGCCAGCAGCGTAGCATTCCAAGGCGAAGCTTTCTTT.

The CDR3 spells CASSVGPAQHYGYTF. CDR3 nucleotides: TGTGCCAGCAGCGTAGGTCCCGCTCAACACTATGGCTACACCTTC. The chain is built from TRBV9 and TRBJ1-2; D call uncertain. The CDR3 is 15 residues long. CDR1 SGDLS and CDR2 YYNGEE come from the germline V gene. V was shortened by 0 bases and J by 3 bases, with 12 bases between the two germline ends.

J is TRBJ2-2 and V is TRBV29-1; possibly TRBD2 for D (6 bases). This CDR3 is 13 amino acids long. V shed 5 bases and J shed 6 bases, with 13 bases lying between them. Per germline, CDR1 SQVTM and CDR2 ANQGSEA. The CDR3 nucleotides are TGCAGCGTTCAGGGAGGAGGGGCCGGGGAGCTGTTTTTT. Its protein is CSVQGGGAGELFF.

The chain joins TRBV19 to TRBJ2-1, with 10 nucleotides matching TRBD2. Germline V lookup: CDR1 LNHDA, CDR2 SQIVND (reference sequence). This CDR3 region has 14 residues. V was pared by 7 bases and J by 8 bases, with 8 bases of the junction left unmatched. CDR3 amino acids: CASKLAGSYHEQFF. The CDR3 DNA follows: TGTGCCAGTAAACTAGCGGGATCGTACCATGAGCAGTTCTTC.

Comments on this clone: The DNA is omitted, as the CDR3 cannot be located on it reliably, and the CDR3 follows TCRdb's listing. The V and J genes are TRBV5-1 and TRBJ2-3; the D call in the table, TRBD1, was not verified against the DNA. The CDR3 spans 15 amino acids, including both terminal residues. CDR1 and CDR2 from the germline V gene are SGHRS and YFSETQ. CDR3 sequence reads: CASSPQMSLTDTQYF.

The chain uses TRBV11-2 and TRBJ2-7; no reliable D call. Trimming pared 5 bases from V and 4 bases from J, leaving 9 bases between. This CDR3 contains 12 residues. CDR1 and CDR2 from the germline V gene are SGHAT and FQNNGV. This chain's CDR3 is CASSLIGYEQYF. In nucleotides, the CDR3 is TGTGCCAGCAGCCTTATTGGATACGAGCAGTACTTC.

The chain is built from TRBV6-5 and TRBJ2-5; 8 nucleotides line up with TRBD1. V shed 6 bases, J shed 6 bases, and the junction held 12 bases outside the gene matches. Germline V gene lookup returns CDR1 MNHEY and CDR2 SVGAGI. The CDR3 covers 15 residues. The CDR3 reads CASSLAGGSLQTQYF. The CDR3 nucleotides are TGTGCCAGCAGCCTAGCAGGGGGCTCACTTCAGACCCAGTACTTC.

This chain uses TRBV18 with TRBJ2-7; no clear D. The ends were cut back, 6 bases at V and 3 bases at J, with 18 bases in the middle. The CDR3 runs to 15 residues. Germline loops: CDR1 KGHSH, CDR2 LQKENI. The CDR3 coding sequence is TGTGCCAGCTCGCCTAACCGGGCCTCTAACTACGAGCAGTACTTC. This sequence encodes CASSPNRASNYEQYF.

This chain links TRBV5-4 with TRBJ2-3, with 12 bases identical to TRBD2. This CDR3 is 15 amino acids long. V gave up 2 bases and J gave up 3 bases; unmatched junction bases: 1. From germline, CDR1 is SGHNT and CDR2 YYREEE (reference sequence). The DNA for the CDR3 is TGTGCCAGCAGCTTACTAGCGGGGGGTACAGATACGCAGTATTTT. Its translation: CASSLLAGGTDTQYF.

The chain combines TRBV5-1 with TRBJ2-1; D uncertain. CDR3 size: 12 residues. The V and J ends lost 4 bases and 8 bases respectively, with 10 bases between them. From germline, CDR1 is SGHRS and CDR2 YFSETQ. DNA of the CDR3: TGCGCCAGCAGCCTGTCAAGCGATGAGCAGTTCTTC. This encodes CASSLSSDEQFF.

The rearrangement joins TRBV11-3 to TRBJ2-1, with TRBD2 identical over 7 bases. This CDR3 is 19 amino acids long. Germline CDR1 and CDR2: SGHNT and YENEEA. The J segment lost 2 bases and the V segment lost 7 bases, leaving 20 bases of the junction unmatched. The CDR3 loop is CASTSGVLGRGPAYNEQFF. The CDR3 nucleotides read TGTGCCAGCACCTCGGGAGTCTTAGGGAGGGGACCCGCCTACAATGAGCAGTTCTTC.

The gene calls are TRBV6-1 and TRBJ1-1; no clear D gene. This CDR3 has 14 amino acids. From germline, CDR1 is MNHNS and CDR2 SASEGT. Trimming left V 7 bases short and J 3 bases short, with 15 bases between. CDR3 nucleotides: TGTGCCAGCAAACTTAGAACGGGATACACTGAAGCTTTCTTT. It specifies CASKLRTGYTEAFF.

The V call is TRBV9, the J call TRBJ2-3; tentatively, D is TRBD2 (5 bases). This CDR3 has 16 amino acids. V shed 4 bases and J shed 1 base, with 16 bases lying between them. Germline CDR1 is SGDLS and CDR2 is YYNGEE. CDR3 region: CASSLTTPGGTDTQYF. The CDR3 nucleotides are TGTGCCAGCAGCCTTACTACGCCCGGGGGCACAGATACGCAGTATTTT.

This clone was detected a few times. The chain carries TRBV6-6 and TRBJ2-5, with 13 bases matching TRBD2. V trimming: 7 bases; J trimming: 4 bases; junction bases outside the gene matches: 9. The CDR3 loop spans 16 amino acids. Germline V lookup: CDR1 MNHNY, CDR2 SVGAGI (reference sequence). The CDR3 loop reads CASTQRTSGSVETQYF. The CDR3 DNA reads TGTGCCAGCACCCAAAGGACTAGCGGGAGTGTAGAGACCCAGTACTTC.

CDR3 region: CASSEILRQGGEQYF. The CDR3 DNA reads as TGTGCCAGCAGTGAAATCTTAAGACAGGGGGGAGAGCAGTACTTC. The chain recombines TRBV2 with TRBJ2-7; 9 bases are a match to TRBD1. Germline V lookup: CDR1 SNHLY, CDR2 FYNNEI. The V segment lost 2 bases and the J segment 7 bases; nucleotides outside the gene matches: 9. This CDR3 comprises 15 residues.

This chain links TRBV25-1 with TRBJ1-5; no clear D. There are 15 residues in the CDR3. Trimming took off 4 bases at V and 0 bases at J, with 10 bases between the two ends. Germline V gene sequence: CDR1 MGHDK, CDR2 SYGVNS. The CDR3: CASSGNRNSNQPQHF. Here the CDR3 DNA reads TGTGCCAGCAGTGGAAACCGGAATAGCAATCAGCCCCAGCATTTT.

Concerning this clone itself: Other DNA sequences of this sample code for an identical CDR3. The chain uses TRBV5-1 and TRBJ2-5, with a tentative D call TRBD2 (7 bases). The CDR3 has 14 residues. The germline CDR1 and CDR2 sequences are SGHRS and YFSETQ. Trimming cost V 4 bases and J 5 bases, with 15 bases left between them. CDR3 loop: CASSGGGWGETQYF. The CDR3 DNA is TGCGCCAGCAGCGGGGGGGGCTGGGGGGAGACCCAGTACTTC.

The rearrangement joins TRBV6-1 to TRBJ1-5, with D uncertain. CDR1 and CDR2 (germline): MNHNS, SASEGT. Trimming stripped 3 bases from V and 0 bases from J, with 9 bases between. This CDR3 comprises 15 residues. The CDR3 loop reads CASSDQEISNQPQHF. CDR3 bases: TGTGCCAGCAGTGACCAGGAAATTAGCAATCAGCCCCAGCATTTT.